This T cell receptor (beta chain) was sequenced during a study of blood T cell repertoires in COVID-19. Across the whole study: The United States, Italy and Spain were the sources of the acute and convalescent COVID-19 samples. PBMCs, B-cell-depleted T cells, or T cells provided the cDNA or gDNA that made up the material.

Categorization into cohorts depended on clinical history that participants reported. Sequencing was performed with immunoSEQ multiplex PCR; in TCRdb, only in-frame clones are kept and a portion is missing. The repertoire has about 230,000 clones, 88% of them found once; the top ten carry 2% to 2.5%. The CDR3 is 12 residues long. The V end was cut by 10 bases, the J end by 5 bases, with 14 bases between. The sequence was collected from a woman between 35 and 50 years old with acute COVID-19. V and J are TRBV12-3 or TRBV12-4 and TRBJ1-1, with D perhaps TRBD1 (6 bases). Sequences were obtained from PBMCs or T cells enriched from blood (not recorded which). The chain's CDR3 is CATEGVGTEAFF. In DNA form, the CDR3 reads TGTGCCACCGAGGGGGTAGGGACTGAAGCTTTCTTT.